The sequence of this T cell receptor beta chain was determined in a study of preoperative IRX-2 immunotherapy in early breast cancer. TCRdb's table, derived via immunoSEQ multiplex PCR, lists solely in-frame clones and lacks some. In the table there are 24,000 or so clones, 70% to 90% of which are singletons. As to treatment: preoperative locoregional IRX-2 cytokine immunotherapy. Samples came from a phase Ib trial of preoperative locoregional IRX-2 cytokine immunotherapy. This receptor was taken from a human donor with breast cancer. The sample here was tumor tissue, taken after IRX-2 immunotherapy.

CDR3 DNA: TGCGCCAGCAGCTTAACGACAGACTCAGATACGCAGTATTTT. Protein product: CASSLTTDSDTQYF. The chain joins TRBV5-1 to TRBJ2-3; D might be TRBD1 (5 bases). The CDR3 is made up of 14 amino acids. The germline V gene has CDR1 SGHRS and CDR2 YFSETQ. Trimming removed 2 bases at V and 4 bases at J, with 11 bases between.